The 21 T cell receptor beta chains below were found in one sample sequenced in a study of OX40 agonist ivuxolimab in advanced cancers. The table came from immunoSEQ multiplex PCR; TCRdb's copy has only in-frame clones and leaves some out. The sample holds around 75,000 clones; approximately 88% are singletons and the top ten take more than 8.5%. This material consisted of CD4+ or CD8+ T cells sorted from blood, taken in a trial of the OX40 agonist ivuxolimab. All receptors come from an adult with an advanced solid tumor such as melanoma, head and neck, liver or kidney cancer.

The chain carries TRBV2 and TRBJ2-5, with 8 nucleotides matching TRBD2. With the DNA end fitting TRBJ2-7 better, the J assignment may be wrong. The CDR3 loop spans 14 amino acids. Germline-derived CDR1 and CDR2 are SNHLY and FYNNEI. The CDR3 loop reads CASTPPGGFYEQYF. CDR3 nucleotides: TGTGCCAGCACCCCACCGGGAGGGTTCTACGAGCAGTACTTC.

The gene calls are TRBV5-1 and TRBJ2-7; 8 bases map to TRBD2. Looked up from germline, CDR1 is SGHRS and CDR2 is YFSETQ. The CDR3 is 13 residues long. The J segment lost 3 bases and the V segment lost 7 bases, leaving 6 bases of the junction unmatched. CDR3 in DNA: TGCGCCAGCGCCGGGGGGGCCGGCTACGAGCAGTACTTC. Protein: CASAGGAGYEQYF. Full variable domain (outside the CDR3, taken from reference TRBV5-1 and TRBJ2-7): KAGVTQTPRYLIKTRGQQVTLSCSPISGHRSVSWYQQTPGQGLQFLFEYFSETQRNKGNFPGRFSGRQFSNSRSEMNVSTLELGDSALYLCASAGGAGYEQYFGPGTRLTVT.

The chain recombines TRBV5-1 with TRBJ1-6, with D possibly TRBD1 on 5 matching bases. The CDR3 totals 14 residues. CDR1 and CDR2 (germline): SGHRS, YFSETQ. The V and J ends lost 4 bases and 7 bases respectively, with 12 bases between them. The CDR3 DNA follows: TGCGCCAGCAGCGAGCAGGGAGGAAATTCACCCCTCCACTTT. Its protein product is CASSEQGGNSPLHF. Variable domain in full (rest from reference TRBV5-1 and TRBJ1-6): KAGVTQTPRYLIKTRGQQVTLSCSPISGHRSVSWYQQTPGQGLQFLFEYFSETQRNKGNFPGRFSGRQFSNSRSEMNVSTLELGDSALYLCASSEQGGNSPLHFGNGTRLTVT.

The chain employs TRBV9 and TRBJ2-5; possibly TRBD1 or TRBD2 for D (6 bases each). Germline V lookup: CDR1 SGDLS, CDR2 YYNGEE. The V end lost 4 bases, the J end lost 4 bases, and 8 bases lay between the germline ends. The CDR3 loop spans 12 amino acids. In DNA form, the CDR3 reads TGTGCCAGCAGCCCGGGGGCAGAGACCCAGTACTTC. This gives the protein CASSPGAETQYF. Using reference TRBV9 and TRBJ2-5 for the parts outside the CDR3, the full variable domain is DSGVTQTPKHLITATGQRVTLRCSPRSGDLSVYWYQQSLDQGLQFLIQYYNGEERAKGNILERFSAQQFPDLHSELNLSSLELGDSALYFCASSPGAETQYFGPGTRLLVL.

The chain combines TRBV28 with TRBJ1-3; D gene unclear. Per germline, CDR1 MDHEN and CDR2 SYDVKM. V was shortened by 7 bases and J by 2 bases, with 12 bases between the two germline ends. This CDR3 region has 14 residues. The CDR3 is CASISEMTGNTIYF. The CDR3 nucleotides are TGTGCCAGCATCTCCGAGATGACTGGAAACACCATATATTTT.

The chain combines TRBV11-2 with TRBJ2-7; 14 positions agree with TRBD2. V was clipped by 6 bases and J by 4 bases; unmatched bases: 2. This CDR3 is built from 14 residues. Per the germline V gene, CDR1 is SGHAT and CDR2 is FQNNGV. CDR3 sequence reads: CASRGLAGGYEQYF. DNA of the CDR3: TGTGCCAGCAGAGGACTAGCGGGAGGTTACGAGCAGTACTTC.

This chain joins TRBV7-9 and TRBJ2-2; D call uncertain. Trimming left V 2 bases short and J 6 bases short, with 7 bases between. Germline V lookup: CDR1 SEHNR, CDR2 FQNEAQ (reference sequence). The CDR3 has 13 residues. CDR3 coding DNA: TGTGCCAGCAGCTTAACCGGTTCCGGGGAGCTGTTTTTT. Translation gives CASSLTGSGELFF.

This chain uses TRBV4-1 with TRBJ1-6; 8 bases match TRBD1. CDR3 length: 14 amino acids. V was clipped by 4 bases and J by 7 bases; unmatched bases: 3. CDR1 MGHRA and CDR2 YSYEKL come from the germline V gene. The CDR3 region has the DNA TGCGCCAGCAGCCCTCGACAGGGGAATTCACCCCTCCACTTT. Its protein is CASSPRQGNSPLHF.

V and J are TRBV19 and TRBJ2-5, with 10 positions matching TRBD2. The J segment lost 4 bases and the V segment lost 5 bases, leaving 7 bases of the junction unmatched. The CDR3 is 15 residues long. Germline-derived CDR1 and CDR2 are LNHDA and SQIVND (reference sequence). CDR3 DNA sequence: TGTGCCAGTAGTGTGGCTAGCGGGAGAAGAGAGACCCAGTACTTC. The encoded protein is CASSVASGRRETQYF.

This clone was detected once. Here the CDR3 reads CASSLGAGWQETQYF. The CDR3, as DNA: TGCGCCAGCAGCTTGGGGGCAGGGTGGCAAGAGACCCAGTACTTC. This chain joins TRBV5-1 and TRBJ2-5, with D possibly TRBD1 on 5 matching bases. The germline V and J ends were trimmed by 0 bases and 2 bases, with 11 bases remaining between them. Per the germline V gene, CDR1 is SGHRS and CDR2 is YFSETQ. This CDR3 is 15 amino acids long.

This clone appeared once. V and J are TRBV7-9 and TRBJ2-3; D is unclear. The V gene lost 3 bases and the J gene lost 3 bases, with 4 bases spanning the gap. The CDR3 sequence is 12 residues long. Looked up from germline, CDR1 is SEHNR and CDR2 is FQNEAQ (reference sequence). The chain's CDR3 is CASSFATDTQYF. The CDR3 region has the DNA TGTGCCAGCAGCTTCGCGACAGATACGCAGTATTTT.

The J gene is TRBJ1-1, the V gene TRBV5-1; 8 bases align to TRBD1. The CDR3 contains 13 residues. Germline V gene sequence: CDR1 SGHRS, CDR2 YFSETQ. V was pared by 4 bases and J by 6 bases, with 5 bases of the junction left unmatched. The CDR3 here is CASSVDREAEAFF. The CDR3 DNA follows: TGCGCCAGCAGCGTGGACAGGGAGGCTGAAGCTTTCTTT.

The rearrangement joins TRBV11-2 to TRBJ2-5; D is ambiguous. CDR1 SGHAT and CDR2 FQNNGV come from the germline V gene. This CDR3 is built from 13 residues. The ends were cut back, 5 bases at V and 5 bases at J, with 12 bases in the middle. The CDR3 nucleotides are TGTGCCAGCAGCAGAGGCTCTCAGGAGACCCAGTACTTC. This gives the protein CASSRGSQETQYF.

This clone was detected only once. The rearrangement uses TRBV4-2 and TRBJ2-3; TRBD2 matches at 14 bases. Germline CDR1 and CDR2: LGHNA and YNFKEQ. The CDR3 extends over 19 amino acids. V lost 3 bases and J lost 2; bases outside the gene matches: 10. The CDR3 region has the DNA TGTGCCAGCAGCCAGGGACTAGCGGGAGAATGGGGTGTCACAGATACGCAGTATTTT. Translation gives CASSQGLAGEWGVTDTQYF.

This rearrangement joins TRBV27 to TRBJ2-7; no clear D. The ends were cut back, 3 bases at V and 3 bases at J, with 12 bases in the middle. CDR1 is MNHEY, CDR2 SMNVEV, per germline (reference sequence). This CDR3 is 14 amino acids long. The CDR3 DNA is TGTGCCAGCAGTTTGAATGGTAACGTCTACGAGCAGTACTTC. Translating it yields CASSLNGNVYEQYF.

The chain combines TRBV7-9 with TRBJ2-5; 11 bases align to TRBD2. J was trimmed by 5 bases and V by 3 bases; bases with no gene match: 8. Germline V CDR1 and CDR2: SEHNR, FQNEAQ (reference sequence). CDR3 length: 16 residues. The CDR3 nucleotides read TGTGCCAGCAGCTTCCCTAGCGGGGGGCTTGACGAGACCCAGTACTTC. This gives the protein CASSFPSGGLDETQYF.

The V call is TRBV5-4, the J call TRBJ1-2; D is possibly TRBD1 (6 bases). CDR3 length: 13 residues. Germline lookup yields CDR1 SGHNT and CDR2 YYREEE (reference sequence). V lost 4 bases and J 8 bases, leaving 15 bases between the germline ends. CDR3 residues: CASSITGTRGYTF. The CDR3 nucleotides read TGTGCCAGCAGCATTACAGGGACCCGGGGCTACACCTTC.

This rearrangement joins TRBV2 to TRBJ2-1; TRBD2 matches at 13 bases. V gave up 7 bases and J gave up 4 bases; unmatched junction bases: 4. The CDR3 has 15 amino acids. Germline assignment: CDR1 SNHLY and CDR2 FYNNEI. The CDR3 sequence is CASNGLAGVYNEQFF. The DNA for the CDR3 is TGTGCCAGCAACGGACTAGCGGGGGTTTACAATGAGCAGTTCTTC.

The CDR3 region is CASSLGGGNYEQYF. As DNA, the CDR3 is TGTGCCAGCAGTCTCGGCGGGGGGAACTACGAGCAGTACTTC. V usage is TRBV28 and J usage is TRBJ2-7, with 8 positions matching TRBD2. Germline trimming cut 5 bases from V and 3 bases from J; bases unmatched to any gene: 6. CDR3 length: 14 residues. Germline V CDR1 and CDR2: MDHEN, SYDVKM.

Here the CDR3 reads CASSTGTVLNTEAFF. In DNA form, the CDR3 reads TGTGCCAGCAGCACGGGGACAGTGCTGAACACTGAAGCTTTCTTT. V usage is TRBV5-8 and J usage is TRBJ1-1; 7 bases are a match to TRBD1. Germline loops: CDR1 SGHTS, CDR2 YDEGEE. Losses at the gene ends were 4 bases for V and 0 bases for J; bases not matched to a gene: 6. This CDR3 comprises 15 residues. Looking up the rest from reference TRBV5-8 and TRBJ1-1 gives the full variable domain: EAGVTQSPTHLIKTRGQQATLRCSPISGHTSVYWYQQALGLGLQFLLWYDEGEERNRGNFPPRFSGRQFPNYSSELNVNALELEDSALYLCASSTGTVLNTEAFFGQGTRLTVV.

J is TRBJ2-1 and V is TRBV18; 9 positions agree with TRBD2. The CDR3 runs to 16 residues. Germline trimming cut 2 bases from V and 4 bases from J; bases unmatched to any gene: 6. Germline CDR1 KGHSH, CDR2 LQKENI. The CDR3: CASSPLSSGMYNEQFF. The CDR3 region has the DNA TGTGCCAGCTCACCATTATCTAGCGGGATGTACAATGAGCAGTTCTTC.